This T cell receptor beta chain was observed in a study of post-analysis software for immune sequencing data. With respect to this clonotype: Antigen specificity is unknown. A single base separates this from a much larger clone, so it may be a read error.

Overall study results and limits: Under the F measure, samples that were prepared in one batch clustered strongly together. The normalized Chao1 diversity of multiple sclerosis patients was significantly lower than that of controls. There were about five TRBV segments more frequent in patients than controls, and TRBV5-6, TRBV5-1 and TRBV20-1 were among them.

Researchers reported that TCR beta cDNA libraries carried unique molecular identifiers. A population of 1 to 10 million T cells gave rise to around 480,000 cDNA molecules. TCRdb reprocessed the PCR reads via MiXCR and lists one record per CDR3 protein. The sample has approximately 250,000 distinct CDR3 sequences, 35% to 40% seen once; the top ten hold around 5%. The length of the CDR3 is 12 residues. Germline V lookup: CDR1 SGHTA, CDR2 FQGNSA. This TCR derives from a girl under 18 with multiple sclerosis. The sequenced sample was blood. V usage is TRBV7-2 and J usage is TRBJ2-5; D is undetermined. The J call may be incorrect, as the DNA end agrees better with TRBJ2-1. CDR3 in amino acids: CASGQDQETQFF. Written as DNA, the CDR3 is TGTGCCAGCGGGCAGGACCAAGAGACCCAGTTCTTC.